This T cell receptor beta chain was captured in a study of molecular identifiers for immune sequencing clone quantification. Sorted cells numbering roughly 19,000 to 1,000,000, with 10%, 30% or 50% RNA, yielded the naive CD8 libraries. This clonotype was seen repeatedly, ten times or more. V was clipped by 0 bases and J by 7 bases; unmatched bases: 9. CDR3 size: 16 residues. Germline assignment: CDR1 SNHLY and CDR2 FYNNEI. Previously described methods and listed TCR primers produced bulk TCR libraries. TCRdb recomputed calls from the PCR reads with MiXCR, one row per CDR3 protein. Here the sample spans approximately 670,000 distinct CDR3 sequences, approximately 20% being singletons.

The chain carries TRBV2 and TRBJ2-7, with 10 bases aligning to TRBD2. The clonotype comes from a human donor in good health. Some libraries in this study had Jurkat cell RNA spiked in. The sequenced sample was naive CD8+ T cells from blood, with Jurkat cell RNA spiked in. Stated subset: FACS-sorted CD8+CD4-CCR7+CD45RA+ naive T cells. The CDR3 sequence is CASSEALPSGSGEQYF. Here the CDR3 DNA reads TGTGCCAGCAGTGAAGCGCTTCCTAGCGGGAGTGGGGAGCAGTACTTC. The full variable domain, in which reference TRBV2 and TRBJ2-7 provide the parts outside the CDR3, is EPEVTQTPSHQVTQMGQEVILRCVPISNHLYFYWYRQILGQKVEFLVSFYNNEISEKSEIFDDQFSVERPDGSNFTLKIRSTKLEDSAMYFCASSEALPSGSGEQYFGPGTRLTVT.